Listed here is a single T cell receptor beta chain. No antigen is known for it. Base qualities are not at hand, and no much larger clone is one base apart. This record belongs to a study of T cell responses to AZD1222 COVID-19 vaccine (TCRdb year 2021). General notes on the study: A total of approximately 240 trial participants underwent TCR sequencing, of whom 200 to 220 had received two doses of AZD1222 and roughly 26 had received two doses of the MenACWY control vaccine. Enrollment into the trials was organized by age into subgroups of 18-55, 56-69 and 70-plus years, and those subgroups contained roughly 150, 30 and 60 TCR-sequenced participants, respectively. General conclusions and limits of the study: Only a handful of AZD1222 recipients were SARS-CoV-2 seropositive at baseline, limiting conclusions about previously exposed vaccinees. Because no samples from the day 14 peak response were available, repertoires could be characterized only after the peak T cell response. Epitopes outside the regions mutated in the B.1.351 and B.1.1.7 variants were reportedly recognized by nearly half of the unique spike-specific TCRs. Participants were mostly white British and included more females than males, and it was suggested by the authors that clonal diversity may have been underestimated. CD4 TCRs associated with the vaccine covered the entire spike protein, and the dominant responses were in regions 160-218 and 743-854. A significant rise in spike-specific TCR breadth and depth was observed after two AZD1222 doses relative to day 0 and relative to MenACWY recipients. In the small 56-69-year group, the increase in depth fell short of significance, most likely because of low power.

The CDR3 regions of human TCRbeta chains were analyzed by immunosequencing. Regarding the original processing steps: Repertoire TCRs were matched against a reference library of SARS-CoV-2-specific TCRs generated with the MIRA antigen-specificity platform. Breadth was defined as the fraction of unique TCRs that were SARS-CoV-2-associated, and depth was defined as the fraction of total T cells that were SARS-CoV-2-associated. Using the MIRA data, every spike-specific TCR was mapped to the spike region that the TCR reacted to and assigned to either a CD4 or a CD8 class. Log10-transformed breadth and depth values were compared by one-way ANOVA with Sidak's multiple comparisons tests. TCRdb limited this immuneACCESS table to in-frame rearrangements with V and J called. A share of clones is missing; checked studies link under half to unresolved V genes, and the rest is unexplained. V, J and clone size are taken as reported in that table, and D and trimming were inferred from the DNA itself. The table for this sample lists about 180,000 clones; around 88% of them were counted only once. The top ten hold 11% of the sample.

The label giving this sample's time point can be read as: about 28 days (+/-7) after the second vaccine dose. AZD1222 recipients given second doses at about 4 weeks or at about 12 weeks were pooled, since spike-specific TCR depth and breadth were not found to differ between the two schedules. Vaccinee samples were obtained from the UK trials COV001 and COV002, which included a single-blind randomized controlled phase 2/3 trial of AZD1222 (ChAdOx1 nCoV-19) in healthy adults. For TCRbeta chain sequencing, PBMC samples were collected from trial participants at day 0 and at day 28 after the second dose. Including cysteine and phenylalanine, the CDR3 has 15 amino acids. Only the CDR3 region is kept as DNA, spanning 45 bases read in frame from base 1. Trimming accounts for 3 bases at V and 6 bases at J, while the number of junction bases matched to no gene is 6. CDR1 and CDR2, per the germline V gene, are MDHEN and SYDVKM.

The sample consisted of peripheral blood, taken 28 days after the second AZD1222 dose. The chain is encoded by TRBV28 joined to TRBJ1-5, with 9 bases matching TRBD1. This TCR was sampled from an adult who received the AZD1222 COVID-19 vaccine. The nucleotides read TGTGCCAGCAGTTTGGGACAGGGCGGAGGTCAGCCCCAGCATTTT. This encodes CASSLGQGGGQPQHF.